What follows are 5 T cell receptor beta chains derived from one specimen sequenced in a study of T-cell reconstitution after alpha-beta-depleted transplantation in children. It was with unique molecular identifiers that the TCRbeta library was prepared. TCRdb used MiXCR to reprocess the PCR reads, holding one entry per CDR3 protein. The sample gives just over 350,000 distinct CDR3 sequences, approximately 12% of which show up once; about 4.5% is in the top ten. The sequences come from PBMCs, collected from the stem cell graft. These receptors originate from a human donor who donated a stem cell graft to a child with Fanconi anemia.

This clonotype showed up many times. The rearrangement joins TRBV4-2 to TRBJ2-1; D unclear. The CDR3 runs 13 residues. Germline lookup yields CDR1 LGHNA and CDR2 YNFKEQ. Trimming removed 4 bases at V and 7 bases at J, with 11 bases between. CDR3 nucleotide sequence: TGTGCCAGCAGCCCCGATCAGTCGAATGAGCAGTTCTTC. Its translation is CASSPDQSNEQFF.

The table lists this clonotype with a few counts. The chain links TRBV27 to TRBJ2-2, with 8 bases that match TRBD2. CDR1 is MNHEY and CDR2 is SMNVEV in the germline V gene (reference sequence). The CDR3 extends over 15 amino acids. The V and J ends lost 3 bases and 4 bases, in that order; junction bases with no gene match: 4. The CDR3 protein is CASSLGLVPTGELFF. Here the CDR3 DNA reads TGTGCCAGCAGTTTGGGACTAGTCCCCACCGGGGAGCTGTTTTTT.

This rearrangement joins TRBV9 to TRBJ2-3, with TRBD2 as a possible D gene (7 bases). CDR1 and CDR2 from the germline V gene are SGDLS and YYNGEE. Trimming pared 4 bases from V and 2 bases from J, leaving 14 bases between. This CDR3 is 15 amino acids long. CDR3 loop: CASSTAGAFTDTQYF. CDR3 DNA: TGTGCCAGCAGCACCGCGGGGGCTTTCACAGATACGCAGTATTTT.

J is TRBJ2-6 and V is TRBV27; TRBD1 matches 7 bases. J was trimmed by 10 bases and V by 4 bases; bases with no gene match: 13. The CDR3 contains 16 residues. Germline V lookup: CDR1 MNHEY, CDR2 SMNVEV (reference sequence). This CDR3 reads CASSSAPGTERNVLTF. Here the CDR3 DNA reads TGTGCCAGCAGTTCGGCCCCAGGGACAGAGAGAAACGTCCTGACTTTC.

This clonotype was seen only a few times. V usage is TRBV10-3 and J usage is TRBJ1-5, with D unresolved. The CDR3 runs to 13 residues. V was pared by 5 bases and J by 4 bases, with 9 bases between. Germline assignment: CDR1 ENHRY and CDR2 SYGVKD. This CDR3 is CAISRDGNQPQHF. As DNA, the CDR3 is TGTGCCATCAGTCGAGACGGGAATCAGCCCCAGCATTTT.